This T cell receptor beta chain was sequenced for a study of T cell repertoires in cytomegalovirus infection. Whole-study context: CMV infection together with matching HLA type was indicated by public TCR beta signatures. Study-level points and caveats: The ex vivo response was dominated by HLA-C-restricted CMV-specific TCR beta clonotypes. Carriers of CMV plus the relevant HLA were identified by cumulative public TCR beta family frequency.

CDR1 and CDR2 from the germline V gene are MNHNY and SVGAGI (reference sequence). The CDR3 covers 13 residues. Between the trimmed V and J ends, which lost 7 bases and 5 bases, there was a span of 15 bases. This clonotype was found many times. Its antigen is still unknown. Using its own MiXCR run on the reads, TCRdb lists one record per CDR3 protein. The data show 500,000 or so distinct CDR3 sequences, more than 15% seen once. Specimen: CD8+ T cells from PBMCs. This rearrangement joins TRBV6-6 to TRBJ2-7, with D tentatively TRBD2 (6 bases). This clonotype was obtained from a human donor in good health (CMV status not recorded). Some clones in this sample may be carry-over from other donors' samples. CDR3 protein: CASTLGGNDEQYF. In nucleotides, the CDR3 is TGTGCCAGCACCCTCGGAGGGAACGACGAGCAGTACTTC.